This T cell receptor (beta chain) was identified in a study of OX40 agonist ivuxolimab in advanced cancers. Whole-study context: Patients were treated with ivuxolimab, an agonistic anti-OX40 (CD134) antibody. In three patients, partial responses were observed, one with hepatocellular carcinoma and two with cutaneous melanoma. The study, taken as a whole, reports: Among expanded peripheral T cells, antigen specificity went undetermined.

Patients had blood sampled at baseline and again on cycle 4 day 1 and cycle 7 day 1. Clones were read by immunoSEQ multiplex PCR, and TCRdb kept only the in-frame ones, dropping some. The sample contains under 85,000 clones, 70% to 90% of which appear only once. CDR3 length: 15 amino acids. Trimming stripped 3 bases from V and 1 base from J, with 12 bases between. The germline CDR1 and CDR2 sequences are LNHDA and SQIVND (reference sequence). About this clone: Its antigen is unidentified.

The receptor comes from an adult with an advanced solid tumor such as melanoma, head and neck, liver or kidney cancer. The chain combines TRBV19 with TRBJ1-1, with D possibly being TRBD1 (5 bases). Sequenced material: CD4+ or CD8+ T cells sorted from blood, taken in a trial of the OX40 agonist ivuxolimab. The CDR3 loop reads CASSIVRGGNTEAFF. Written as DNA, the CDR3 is TGTGCCAGTAGTATTGTCCGGGGGGGGAACACTGAAGCTTTCTTT.